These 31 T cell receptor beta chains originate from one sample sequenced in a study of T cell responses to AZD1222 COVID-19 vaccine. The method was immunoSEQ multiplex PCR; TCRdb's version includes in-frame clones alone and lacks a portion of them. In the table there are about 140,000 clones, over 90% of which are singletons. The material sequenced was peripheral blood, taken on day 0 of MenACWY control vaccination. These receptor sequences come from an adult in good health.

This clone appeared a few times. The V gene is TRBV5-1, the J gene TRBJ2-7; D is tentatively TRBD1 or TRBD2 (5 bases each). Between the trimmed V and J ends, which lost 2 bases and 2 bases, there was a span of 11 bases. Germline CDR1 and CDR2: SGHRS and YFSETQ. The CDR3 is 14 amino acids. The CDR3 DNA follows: TGCGCCAGCAGCTTTAGGGACGGTCCCTACGAGCAGTACTTC. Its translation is CASSFRDGPYEQYF.

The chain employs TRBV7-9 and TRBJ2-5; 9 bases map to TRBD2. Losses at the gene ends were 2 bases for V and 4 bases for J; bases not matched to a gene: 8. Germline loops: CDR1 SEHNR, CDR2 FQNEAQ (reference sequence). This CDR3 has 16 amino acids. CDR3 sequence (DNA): TGTGCCAGCAGCTTACGGGGAGCGGGGGGAGGAGAGACCCAGTACTTC. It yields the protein CASSLRGAGGGETQYF.

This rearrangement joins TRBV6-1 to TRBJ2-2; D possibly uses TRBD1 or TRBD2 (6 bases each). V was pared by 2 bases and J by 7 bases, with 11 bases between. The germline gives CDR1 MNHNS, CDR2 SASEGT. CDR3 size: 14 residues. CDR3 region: CASSELRGVGELFF. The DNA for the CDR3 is TGTGCCAGCAGTGAACTAAGGGGGGTCGGGGAGCTGTTTTTT.

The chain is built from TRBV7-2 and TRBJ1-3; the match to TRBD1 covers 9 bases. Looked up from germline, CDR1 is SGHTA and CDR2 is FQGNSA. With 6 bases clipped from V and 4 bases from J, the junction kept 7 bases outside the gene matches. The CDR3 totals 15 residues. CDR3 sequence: CASRPTGGAGNTIYF. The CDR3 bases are TGTGCCAGCAGGCCCACAGGGGGCGCGGGAAACACCATATATTTT.

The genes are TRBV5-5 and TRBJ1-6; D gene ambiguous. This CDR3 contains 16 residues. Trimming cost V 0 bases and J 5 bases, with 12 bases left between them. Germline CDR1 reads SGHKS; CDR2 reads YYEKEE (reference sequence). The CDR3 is CASSLGPNSNNSPLHF. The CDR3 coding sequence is TGTGCCAGCAGCTTGGGCCCGAACTCAAATAATTCACCCCTCCACTTT.

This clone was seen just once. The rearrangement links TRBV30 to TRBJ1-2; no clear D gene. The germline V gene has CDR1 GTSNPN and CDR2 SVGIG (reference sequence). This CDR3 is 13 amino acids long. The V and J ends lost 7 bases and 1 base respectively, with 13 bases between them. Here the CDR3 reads CASLGRLNYGYTF. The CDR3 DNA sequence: TGTGCCTCGTTAGGCAGGCTTAACTATGGCTACACCTTC.

The CDR3 nucleotides are TGTGCCAGCAGTGAATATTCGTCTGGAAACACCATATATTTT. It is translated as CASSEYSSGNTIYF. V is TRBV25-1 and J is TRBJ1-3; no clear D. The CDR3 loop spans 14 amino acids. Trimming stripped 0 bases from V and 1 base from J, with 4 bases between. In germline, CDR1 is MGHDK, CDR2 SYGVNS.

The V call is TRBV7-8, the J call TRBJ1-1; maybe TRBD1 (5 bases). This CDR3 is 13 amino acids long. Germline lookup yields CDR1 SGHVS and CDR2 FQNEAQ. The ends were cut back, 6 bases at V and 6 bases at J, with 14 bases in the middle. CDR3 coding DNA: TGTGCCAGCAGTCTGAGGCTGGGGGCTGAAGCTTTCTTT. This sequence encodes CASSLRLGAEAFF. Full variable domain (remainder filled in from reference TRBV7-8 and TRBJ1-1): GAGVSQSPRYKVAKRGQDVALRCDPISGHVSLFWYQQALGQGPEFLTYFQNEAQLDKSGLPSDRFFAERPEGSVSTLKIQRTQQEDSAVYLCASSLRLGAEAFFGQGTRLTVV.

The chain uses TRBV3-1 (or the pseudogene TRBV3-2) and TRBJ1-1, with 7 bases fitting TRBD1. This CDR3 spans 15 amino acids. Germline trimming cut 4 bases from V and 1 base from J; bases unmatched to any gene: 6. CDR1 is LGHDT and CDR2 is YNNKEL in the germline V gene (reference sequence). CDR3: CASSPRDSRNTEAFF. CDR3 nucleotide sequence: TGTGCCAGCAGCCCCCGGGACAGCAGGAACACTGAAGCTTTCTTT.

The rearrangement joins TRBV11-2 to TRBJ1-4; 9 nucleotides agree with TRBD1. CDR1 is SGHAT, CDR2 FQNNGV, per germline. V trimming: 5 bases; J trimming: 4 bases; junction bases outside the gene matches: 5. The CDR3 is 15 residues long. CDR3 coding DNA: TGTGCCAGCAGCGCCAGGACAGGGGATAATGAAAAACTGTTTTTT. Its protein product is CASSARTGDNEKLFF.

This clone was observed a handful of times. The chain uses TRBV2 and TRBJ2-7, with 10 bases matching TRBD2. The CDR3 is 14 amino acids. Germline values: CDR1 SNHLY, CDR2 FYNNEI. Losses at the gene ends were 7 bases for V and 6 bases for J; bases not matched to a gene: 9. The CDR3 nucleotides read TGTGCCAGCACCATAGCGGGAGGATCGGGCGAGCAGTACTTC. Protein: CASTIAGGSGEQYF.

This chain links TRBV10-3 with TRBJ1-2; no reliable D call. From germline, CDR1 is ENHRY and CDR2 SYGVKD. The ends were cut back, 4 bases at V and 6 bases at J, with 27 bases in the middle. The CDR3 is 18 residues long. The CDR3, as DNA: TGTGCCATCAGTGGATGGTGGCAGACCATTGGCCCCGCCGATGGCTACACCTTC. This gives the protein CAISGWWQTIGPADGYTF.

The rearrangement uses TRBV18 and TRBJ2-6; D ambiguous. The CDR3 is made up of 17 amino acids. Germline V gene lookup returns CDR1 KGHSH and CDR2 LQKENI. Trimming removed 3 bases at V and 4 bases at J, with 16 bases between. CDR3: CASSPSTPAQGANVLTF. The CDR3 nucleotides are TGTGCCAGCTCACCCTCCACGCCGGCCCAGGGGGCCAACGTCCTGACTTTC. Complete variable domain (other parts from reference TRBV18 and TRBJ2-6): NAGVMQNPRHLVRRRGQEARLRCSPMKGHSHVYWYRQLPEEGLKFMVYLQKENIIDESGMPKERFSAEFPKEGPSILRIQQVVRGDSAAYFCASSPSTPAQGANVLTFGAGSRLTVL.

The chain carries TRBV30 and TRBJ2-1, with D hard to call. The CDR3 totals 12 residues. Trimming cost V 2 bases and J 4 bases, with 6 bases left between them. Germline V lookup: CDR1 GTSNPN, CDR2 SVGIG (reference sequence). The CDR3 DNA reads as TGTGCCTGGAGTCTCCATTACAATGAGCAGTTCTTC. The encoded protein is CAWSLHYNEQFF.

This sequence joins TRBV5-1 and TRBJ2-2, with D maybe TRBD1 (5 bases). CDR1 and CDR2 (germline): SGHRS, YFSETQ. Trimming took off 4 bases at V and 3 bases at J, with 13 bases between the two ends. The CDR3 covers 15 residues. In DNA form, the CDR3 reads TGCGCCAGCAGCGCCCAGGACACCTACACCGGGGAGCTGTTTTTT. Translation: CASSAQDTYTGELFF. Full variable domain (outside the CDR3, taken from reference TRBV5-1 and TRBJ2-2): KAGVTQTPRYLIKTRGQQVTLSCSPISGHRSVSWYQQTPGQGLQFLFEYFSETQRNKGNFPGRFSGRQFSNSRSEMNVSTLELGDSALYLCASSAQDTYTGELFFGEGSRLTVL.

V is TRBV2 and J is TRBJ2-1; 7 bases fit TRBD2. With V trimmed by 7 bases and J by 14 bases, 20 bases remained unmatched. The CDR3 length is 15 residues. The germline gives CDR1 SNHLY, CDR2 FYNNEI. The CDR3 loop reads CASKEPPARTSAKFF. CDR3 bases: TGTGCCAGCAAGGAACCGCCAGCTAGGACTAGTGCGAAGTTCTTC.

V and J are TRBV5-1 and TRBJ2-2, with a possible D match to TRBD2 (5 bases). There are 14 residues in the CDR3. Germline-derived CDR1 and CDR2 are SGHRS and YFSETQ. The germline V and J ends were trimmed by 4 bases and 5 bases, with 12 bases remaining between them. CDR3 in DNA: TGCGCCAGCAGCCCTCATGGGAGTACCGGGGAGCTGTTTTTT. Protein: CASSPHGSTGELFF.

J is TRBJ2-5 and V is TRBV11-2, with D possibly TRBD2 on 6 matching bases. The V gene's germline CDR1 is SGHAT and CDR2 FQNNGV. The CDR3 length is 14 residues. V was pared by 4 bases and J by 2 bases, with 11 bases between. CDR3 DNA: TGTGCCAGCAGCTCGTGGGACTTTCAAGAGACCCAGTACTTC. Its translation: CASSSWDFQETQYF.

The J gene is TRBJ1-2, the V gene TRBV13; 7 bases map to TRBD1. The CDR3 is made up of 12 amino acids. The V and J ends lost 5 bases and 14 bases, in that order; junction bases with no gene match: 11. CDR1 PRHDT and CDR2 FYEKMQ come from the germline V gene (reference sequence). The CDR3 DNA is TGTGCCAGCAGCCATCGGGGACAGCCCCTAACCTTC. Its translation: CASSHRGQPLTF.

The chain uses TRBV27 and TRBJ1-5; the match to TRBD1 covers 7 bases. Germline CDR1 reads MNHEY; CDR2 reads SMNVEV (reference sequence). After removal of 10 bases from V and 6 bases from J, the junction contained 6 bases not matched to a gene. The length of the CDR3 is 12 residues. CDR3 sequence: CANTGAFQPQHF. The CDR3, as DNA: TGTGCCAACACAGGGGCCTTTCAGCCCCAGCATTTT.

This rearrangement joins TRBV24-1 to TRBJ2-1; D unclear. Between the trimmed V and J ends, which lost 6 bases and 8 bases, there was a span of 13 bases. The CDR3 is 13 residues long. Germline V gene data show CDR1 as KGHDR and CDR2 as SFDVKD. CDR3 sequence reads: CATSKTLGDEQFF. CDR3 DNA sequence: TGTGCCACCAGTAAAACTCTTGGGGATGAGCAGTTCTTC.

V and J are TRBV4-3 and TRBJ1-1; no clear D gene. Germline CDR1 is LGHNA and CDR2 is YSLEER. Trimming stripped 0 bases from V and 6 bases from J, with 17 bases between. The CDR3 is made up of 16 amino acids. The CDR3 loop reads CASSQDARGWRAEAFF. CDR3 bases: TGCGCCAGCAGCCAAGATGCCCGTGGGTGGAGGGCTGAAGCTTTCTTT.

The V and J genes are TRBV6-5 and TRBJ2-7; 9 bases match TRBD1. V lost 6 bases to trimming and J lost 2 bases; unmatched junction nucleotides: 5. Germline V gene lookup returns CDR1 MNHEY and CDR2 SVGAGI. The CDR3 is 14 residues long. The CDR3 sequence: CASRTDRGTYEQYF. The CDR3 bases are TGTGCCAGCAGGACAGACAGGGGGACCTACGAGCAGTACTTC.

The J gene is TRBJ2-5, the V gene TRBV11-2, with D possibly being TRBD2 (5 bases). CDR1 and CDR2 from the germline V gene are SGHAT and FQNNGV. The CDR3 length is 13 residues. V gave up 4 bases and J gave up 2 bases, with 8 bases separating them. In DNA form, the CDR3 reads TGTGCCAGCAGCTCGGACTGGCAAGAGACCCAGTACTTC. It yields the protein CASSSDWQETQYF.

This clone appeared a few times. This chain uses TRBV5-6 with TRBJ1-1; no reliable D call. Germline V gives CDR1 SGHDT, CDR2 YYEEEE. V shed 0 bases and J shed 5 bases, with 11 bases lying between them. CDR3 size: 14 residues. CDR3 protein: CASSLVNRGTEAFF. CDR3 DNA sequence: TGTGCCAGCAGCTTGGTCAACCGAGGAACTGAAGCTTTCTTT. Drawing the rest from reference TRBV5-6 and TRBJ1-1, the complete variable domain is DAGVTQSPTHLIKTRGQQVTLRCSPKSGHDTVSWYQQALGQGPQFIFQYYEEEERQRGNFPDRFSGHQFPNYSSELNVNALLLGDSALYLCASSLVNRGTEAFFGQGTRLTVV.

The CDR3 region is CASSSTSAGWAYEQYF. DNA of the CDR3: TGTGCCAGCAGCTCTACGTCGGCAGGGTGGGCCTACGAGCAGTACTTC. The V gene is TRBV5-4, the J gene TRBJ2-7; TRBD1 is a possible D gene (5 bases). V was pared by 3 bases and J by 2 bases, with 18 bases between. CDR3 length: 16 amino acids. The germline V gene has CDR1 SGHNT and CDR2 YYREEE (reference sequence).

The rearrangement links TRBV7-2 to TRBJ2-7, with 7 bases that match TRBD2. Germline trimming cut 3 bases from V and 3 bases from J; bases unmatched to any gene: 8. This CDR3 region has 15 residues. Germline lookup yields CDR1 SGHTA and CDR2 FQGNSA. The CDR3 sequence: CASSFRARDYYEQYF. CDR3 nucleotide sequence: TGTGCCAGCAGCTTTAGGGCTCGGGACTACTACGAGCAGTACTTC.

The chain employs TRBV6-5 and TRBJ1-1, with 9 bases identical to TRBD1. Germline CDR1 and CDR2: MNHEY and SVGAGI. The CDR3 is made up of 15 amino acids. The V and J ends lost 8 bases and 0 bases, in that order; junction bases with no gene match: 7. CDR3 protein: CASRDRAGMNTEAFF. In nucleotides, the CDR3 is TGTGCCAGCCGGGACAGGGCGGGCATGAACACTGAAGCTTTCTTT.

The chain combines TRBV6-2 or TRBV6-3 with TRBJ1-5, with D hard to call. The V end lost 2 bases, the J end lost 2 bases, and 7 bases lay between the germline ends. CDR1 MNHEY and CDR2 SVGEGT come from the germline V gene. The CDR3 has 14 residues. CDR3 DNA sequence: TGTGCCAGCAGTTACCTGGCGCGCAATCAGCCCCAGCATTTT. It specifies CASSYLARNQPQHF.

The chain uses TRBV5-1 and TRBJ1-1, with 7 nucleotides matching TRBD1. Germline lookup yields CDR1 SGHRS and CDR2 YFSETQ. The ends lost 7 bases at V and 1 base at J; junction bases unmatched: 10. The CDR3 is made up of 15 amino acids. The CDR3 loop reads CASGYQGQPNTEAFF. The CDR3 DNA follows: TGCGCCAGCGGTTACCAGGGACAGCCGAACACTGAAGCTTTCTTT.

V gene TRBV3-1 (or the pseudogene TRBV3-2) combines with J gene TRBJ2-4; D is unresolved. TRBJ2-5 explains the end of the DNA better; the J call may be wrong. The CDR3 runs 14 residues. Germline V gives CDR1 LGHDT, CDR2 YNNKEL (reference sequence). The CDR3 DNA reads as TGTGCCAGCAGCCAATCCCACACGCCACAGACCCAGTACTTC. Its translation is CASSQSHTPQTQYF.